The 32 T cell receptor beta chains reported below all come from one sample, sequenced in a study of blood T cell repertoires in COVID-19. The protocol was immunoSEQ multiplex PCR, while the TCRdb copy is restricted to in-frame clones and leaves out a portion. Here the sample spans 300,000 to 450,000 clones, approximately 81% being singletons. The sequencing input was peripheral blood. The receptors derive from a woman aged 18-29 years with acute or convalescent COVID-19.

The chain uses TRBV9 and TRBJ1-1; 7 bases are shared with TRBD1. The CDR3 is made up of 14 amino acids. The germline CDR1 and CDR2 sequences are SGDLS and YYNGEE. Germline trimming cut 4 bases from V and 2 bases from J; bases unmatched to any gene: 5. As DNA, the CDR3 is TGTGCCAGCAGCTTGACAGGGTCAAACACTGAAGCTTTCTTT. It codes for CASSLTGSNTEAFF.

This clone occurred once. The junction shows a germline mismatch at one end, possibly a read error. V is TRBV27 and J is TRBJ2-7, with D perhaps TRBD1 (6 bases). The length of the CDR3 is 16 residues. Germline CDR1 MNHEY, CDR2 SMNVEV (reference sequence). The chain's CDR3 is CASSLSGAPTPYEQYF. DNA of the CDR3: TGTGCCAGCAGTCTATCAGGGGCACCTACGCCCTACGAGCAGTACTTC.

This clone was seen only once. The genes are TRBV7-2 and TRBJ2-3; D may be TRBD2 (7 bases). Germline values: CDR1 SGHTA, CDR2 FQGNSA. V shed 1 base and J shed 0 bases, with 11 bases lying between them. This CDR3 comprises 16 residues. The CDR3 DNA is TGTGCCAGCAGCTTAGTTGGGGGGGGCAGCACAGATACGCAGTATTTT. Amino acid sequence: CASSLVGGGSTDTQYF.

This chain joins TRBV7-2 and TRBJ2-5, with 8 positions matching TRBD1. Germline lookup yields CDR1 SGHTA and CDR2 FQGNSA. The V and J ends lost 4 bases and 4 bases, in that order; junction bases with no gene match: 8. The CDR3 sequence is 15 residues long. CDR3 sequence: CASSSGQDLRETQYF. The CDR3 region has the DNA TGTGCCAGCAGCTCGGGACAGGACCTACGAGAGACCCAGTACTTC.

The chain couples TRBV7-3 to TRBJ2-3; D remains unclear. CDR1 is SGHTA and CDR2 is FQGTGA in the germline V gene. The CDR3 covers 13 residues. Trimming pared 3 bases from V and 1 base from J, leaving 5 bases between. The CDR3 bases are TGTGCCAGCAGCTTTCGTGGCACAGATACGCAGTATTTT. Amino acid sequence: CASSFRGTDTQYF.

This clone occurred once. The genes are TRBV25-1 and TRBJ2-1; no firm D call. Trimming took off 4 bases at V and 5 bases at J, with 6 bases between the two ends. The CDR3 consists of 12 residues. CDR1 is MGHDK and CDR2 is SYGVNS in the germline V gene. CDR3 protein: CASSVADNEQFF. The CDR3 DNA follows: TGTGCCAGCAGTGTGGCGGACAATGAGCAGTTCTTC.

V is TRBV9 and J is TRBJ1-2, with a possible D match to TRBD1 (5 bases). V lost 0 bases and J 2 bases, leaving 8 bases between the germline ends. CDR1 SGDLS and CDR2 YYNGEE come from the germline V gene. This CDR3 contains 14 residues. CDR3 loop: CASSVDPGNYGYTF. CDR3 nucleotide sequence: TGTGCCAGCAGCGTAGATCCAGGGAACTATGGCTACACCTTC.

CDR3 region: CASSTQGPYNSPLHF. DNA of the CDR3: TGTGCCAGCAGTACCCAGGGCCCGTATAATTCACCCCTCCACTTT. J is TRBJ1-6 and V is TRBV6-5; possibly TRBD1 for D (5 bases). Trimming took off 5 bases at V and 4 bases at J, with 12 bases between the two ends. The germline V gene encodes CDR1 MNHEY and CDR2 SVGAGI. This CDR3 has 15 amino acids.

The CDR3 coding sequence is TGTGCCAGCAGCCCCAGGGTGATTGATGGCTACACCTTC. Amino acid sequence: CASSPRVIDGYTF. This sequence joins TRBV5-6 and TRBJ1-2; a weak D match, TRBD1 (5 bases). V was shortened by 4 bases and J by 6 bases, with 13 bases between the two germline ends. The length of the CDR3 is 13 residues. The germline gives CDR1 SGHDT, CDR2 YYEEEE.

The rearrangement uses TRBV6-1 and TRBJ2-3, with D hard to call. With 0 bases removed from V and 2 bases from J, the gap between germline ends came to 3 bases. The CDR3 is 13 amino acids. The germline CDR1 and CDR2 sequences are MNHNS and SASEGT. CDR3 sequence reads: CASSEAFTDTQYF. Here the CDR3 DNA reads TGTGCCAGCAGTGAAGCCTTCACAGATACGCAGTATTTT.

J is TRBJ2-1 and V is TRBV5-8, with a weak D call TRBD1 (5 bases). The V end was cut by 4 bases, the J end by 4 bases, with 6 bases between. CDR3 length: 12 residues. The germline V gene has CDR1 SGHTS and CDR2 YDEGEE. CDR3 nucleotide sequence: TGTGCCAGCAGCCAGGGATACAATGAGCAGTTCTTC. Encoded protein: CASSQGYNEQFF.

The V and J genes are TRBV2 and TRBJ1-2, with TRBD1 identical over 7 bases. Germline lookup yields CDR1 SNHLY and CDR2 FYNNEI. This CDR3 has 16 amino acids. The J segment lost 1 base and the V segment lost 4 bases, leaving 9 bases of the junction unmatched. CDR3 in amino acids: CASSAATGLVNYGYTF. CDR3 nucleotide sequence: TGTGCCAGCAGTGCCGCGACAGGGCTTGTTAACTATGGCTACACCTTC. Combining the CDR3 with reference TRBV2 and TRBJ1-2 gives the whole variable domain EPEVTQTPSHQVTQMGQEVILRCVPISNHLYFYWYRQILGQKVEFLVSFYNNEISEKSEIFDDQFSVERPDGSNFTLKIRSTKLEDSAMYFCASSAATGLVNYGYTFGSGTRLTVV.

The V gene is TRBV6-1, the J gene TRBJ1-5; unclear D gene. V dropped 0 bases and J dropped 1 base, with 10 bases sitting between them. Germline V gene sequence: CDR1 MNHNS, CDR2 SASEGT. The CDR3 is made up of 16 amino acids. Here the CDR3 DNA reads TGTGCCAGCAGTGAAGCACAGACATTCAGCAATCAGCCCCAGCATTTT. This translates into CASSEAQTFSNQPQHF.

The genes are TRBV5-1 and TRBJ1-1; D remains ambiguous. Trimming stripped 0 bases from V and 3 bases from J, with 12 bases between. CDR1 is SGHRS and CDR2 is YFSETQ in the germline V gene. This CDR3 region has 15 residues. CDR3 DNA sequence: TGCGCCAGCAGCTTGGGTTCTCGTTCGGACACTGAAGCTTTCTTT. Protein: CASSLGSRSDTEAFF.

The sample holds a few counts of this clone. This chain links TRBV29-1 with TRBJ1-2; no clear D. This CDR3 spans 12 amino acids. The germline gives CDR1 SQVTM, CDR2 ANQGSEA. V was trimmed by 5 bases and J by 1 base, leaving 8 bases between them. Here the CDR3 reads CSVSGSNYGYTF. The CDR3 DNA reads as TGCAGCGTTTCGGGGAGTAACTATGGCTACACCTTC.

The CDR3 spells CATSEEVRQNTEAFF. CDR3 DNA: TGTGCCACCAGCGAAGAGGTGCGGCAGAACACTGAAGCTTTCTTT. J is TRBJ1-1 and V is TRBV15; D gene uncertain. V was cut by 5 bases and J by 1 base, with 14 bases left in between. CDR1 is LNHNV, CDR2 YYDKDF, per germline (reference sequence). The CDR3 spans 15 residues.

The CDR3 DNA follows: TGTGCCAGCAGTCACATGAACACTGAAGCTTTCTTT. It specifies CASSHMNTEAFF. V and J are TRBV27 and TRBJ1-1; D remains unclear. In germline, CDR1 is MNHEY, CDR2 SMNVEV (reference sequence). The CDR3 totals 12 residues. The V and J ends lost 5 bases and 0 bases respectively, with 4 bases between them.

The J gene is TRBJ1-1, the V gene TRBV2; no reliable D call. The CDR3 covers 12 residues. Deletions cut 0 bases from V and 7 bases from J, with 6 bases between. CDR1 is SNHLY and CDR2 is FYNNEI in the germline V gene. The CDR3 sequence is CASSEALNEAFF. CDR3 coding DNA: TGTGCCAGCAGTGAAGCACTTAATGAAGCTTTCTTT. Drawing the rest from reference TRBV2 and TRBJ1-1, the complete variable domain is EPEVTQTPSHQVTQMGQEVILRCVPISNHLYFYWYRQILGQKVEFLVSFYNNEISEKSEIFDDQFSVERPDGSNFTLKIRSTKLEDSAMYFCASSEALNEAFFGQGTRLTVV.

This rearrangement joins TRBV6-1 to TRBJ2-1; 11 bases match TRBD2. V lost 1 base and J lost 8; bases outside the gene matches: 13. CDR3 size: 18 residues. Germline V CDR1 and CDR2: MNHNS, SASEGT. The DNA for the CDR3 is TGTGCCAGCAGTGAAGGCCCCGGACTAGCGGGCCCCAGGGATGAGCAGTTCTTC. Its protein is CASSEGPGLAGPRDEQFF.

The J gene is TRBJ2-4, the V gene TRBV6-5, with 10 bases identical to TRBD2. Germline-derived CDR1 and CDR2 are MNHEY and SVGAGI. V lost 6 bases, J lost 6 bases, and 2 bases stayed unmatched. This CDR3 is 13 amino acids long. The CDR3 loop reads CASRIAGGNIQYF. Written as DNA, the CDR3 is TGTGCCAGCAGAATAGCGGGGGGAAACATTCAGTACTTC.

The chain joins TRBV9 to TRBJ1-5, with 8 bases matching TRBD1. In germline, CDR1 is SGDLS, CDR2 YYNGEE. Unmatched junction bases numbered 3, after V lost 0 bases and J lost 7 bases. There are 14 residues in the CDR3. The CDR3 loop reads CASSVGTGHQPQHF. The CDR3 coding sequence is TGTGCCAGCAGCGTAGGGACAGGGCACCAGCCCCAGCATTTT.

V is TRBV5-1 and J is TRBJ2-7; D remains unclear. The V gene's germline CDR1 is SGHRS and CDR2 YFSETQ. This CDR3 spans 12 amino acids. Deletions cut 0 bases from V and 6 bases from J, with 7 bases between. The CDR3 DNA reads TGCGCCAGCAGCTTGGATAACGGCGAGCAGTACTTC. Encoded protein: CASSLDNGEQYF.

J is TRBJ1-1 and V is TRBV2, with D possibly matching TRBD1 (6 bases). V lost 9 bases to trimming and J lost 7 bases, with 24 bases between them. The V gene's germline CDR1 is SNHLY and CDR2 FYNNEI. The CDR3 extends over 15 amino acids. This chain's CDR3 is CARRPPRGGAGEAFF. The CDR3 DNA sequence: TGTGCCAGGCGGCCCCCTAGGGGGGGCGCGGGTGAAGCTTTCTTT.

Remarks on this clone: The same CDR3 arises from other DNA sequences in this sample as well. The chain joins TRBV5-1 to TRBJ1-5; 10 bases align to TRBD1. V gave up 0 bases and J gave up 4 bases; unmatched junction bases: 4. Germline CDR1 is SGHRS and CDR2 is YFSETQ. The CDR3 runs to 16 residues. CDR3 region: CASSLGPGQGNQPQHF. CDR3 sequence (DNA): TGCGCCAGCAGCTTGGGGCCGGGACAGGGGAATCAGCCCCAGCATTTT.

The chain has TRBV28 and TRBJ1-2; 8 nucleotides match TRBD1. The CDR3 spans 18 residues. Looked up from germline, CDR1 is MDHEN and CDR2 is SYDVKM. V shed 6 bases, J shed 8 bases, and the junction held 23 bases outside the gene matches. This CDR3 is CASSSNPGVSGGLEGYTF. In DNA, the CDR3 is TGTGCCAGCAGCTCAAACCCTGGAGTATCAGGGGGCTTGGAGGGCTACACCTTC.

The chain uses TRBV2 and TRBJ1-1; 10 bases line up with TRBD1. Losses at the gene ends were 4 bases for V and 1 base for J; bases not matched to a gene: 0. CDR1 SNHLY and CDR2 FYNNEI come from the germline V gene. The CDR3 runs to 14 residues. In DNA, the CDR3 is TGTGCCAGCAGTGGACAGGGGGCGAACACTGAAGCTTTCTTT. It translates to CASSGQGANTEAFF. The full variable domain, completed using reference TRBV2 and TRBJ1-1, is EPEVTQTPSHQVTQMGQEVILRCVPISNHLYFYWYRQILGQKVEFLVSFYNNEISEKSEIFDDQFSVERPDGSNFTLKIRSTKLEDSAMYFCASSGQGANTEAFFGQGTRLTVV.

The chain links TRBV7-3 to TRBJ1-2; 9 bases map to TRBD1. The V gene's germline CDR1 is SGHTA and CDR2 FQGTGA. The CDR3 totals 15 residues. V shed 5 bases, J shed 6 bases, and the junction held 10 bases outside the gene matches. CDR3 coding DNA: TGTGCCAGCAGCCTCACAGGGGGCATAGGGAATGGCTACACCTTC. Its protein product is CASSLTGGIGNGYTF.

The V and J genes are TRBV15 and TRBJ2-7; D is uncertain. In germline, CDR1 is LNHNV, CDR2 YYDKDF (reference sequence). Trimming left V 3 bases short and J 6 bases short, with 9 bases between. This CDR3 comprises 12 residues. The DNA for the CDR3 is TGTGCCACCAGCAGGAGGTCTGGCGAGCAGTACTTC. Protein product: CATSRRSGEQYF.

The chain combines TRBV7-9 with TRBJ1-4, with 10 bases lining up with TRBD1. This CDR3 is 15 amino acids long. Germline V lookup: CDR1 SEHNR, CDR2 FQNEAQ (reference sequence). The trim removed 6 bases at V and 5 bases at J, leaving 6 bases unmatched. CDR3 coding DNA: TGTGCCAGCAGGAAGACAGGGGGCATAAATGAAAAACTGTTTTTT. Its protein is CASRKTGGINEKLFF.

This clone was counted between two and nine times. This chain uses TRBV13 with TRBJ2-3, with 12 nucleotides matching TRBD2. Germline V lookup: CDR1 PRHDT, CDR2 FYEKMQ (reference sequence). V was clipped by 4 bases and J by 1 base; unmatched bases: 9. This CDR3 is built from 18 residues. CDR3 in amino acids: CASSSRTSGELRTDTQYF. DNA for the CDR3: TGTGCCAGCAGCTCCCGGACTAGCGGGGAGTTACGCACAGATACGCAGTATTTT.

The gene calls are TRBV15 and TRBJ2-7; 8 nucleotides agree with TRBD2. The J segment lost 5 bases and the V segment lost 1 base, leaving 10 bases of the junction unmatched. CDR1 and CDR2 from the germline V gene are LNHNV and YYDKDF (reference sequence). The CDR3 extends over 16 amino acids. The CDR3 DNA sequence: TGTGCCACCAGCAGAGGCCGGGGGCGGGGGGTTGACGAGCAGTACTTC. It encodes CATSRGRGRGVDEQYF.

This chain joins TRBV5-5 and TRBJ1-3, with D possibly TRBD1 on 6 matching bases. Germline V gene sequence: CDR1 SGHKS, CDR2 YYEKEE (reference sequence). V was pared by 0 bases and J by 6 bases, with 13 bases between. The CDR3 has 15 amino acids. CDR3 protein: CASSLARTAQNTIYF. DNA of the CDR3: TGTGCCAGCAGCTTGGCCCGGACAGCCCAAAACACCATATATTTT.